This TCR beta chain appears in the sequencing data of a study of cytomegalovirus exposure and HLA in healthy donors. Study-level information: For the approximately 430 genotyped donors, roughly 81% fell within the Caucasian-associated ancestry cluster.

This clone was seen just once. Its antigen remains unidentified. Study-wide results and caveats: According to a later analysis, most TCR beta chains associated with CMV appeared HLA-restricted. HLA-A and HLA-B allele assignments for most subjects were reportedly predicted accurately using TCR beta sequences.

Each donor was nominally healthy when sampled (though unrecorded immune exposures were likely). The V and J ends lost 3 bases and 4 bases, in that order; junction bases with no gene match: 4. Germline CDR1 and CDR2: SGHTA and FQGTGA. This CDR3 is 14 amino acids long. The PCR ran on 60 Vbeta and 13 Jbeta primers. Generated by immunoSEQ multiplex PCR, the TCRdb table keeps only in-frame clones and is missing some. The top ten hold 2.2% of the sample, which has approximately 120,000 clones, 81% seen once. The receptor was isolated from a woman between 25 and 40 years old in good health and CMV-seronegative. The J gene is TRBJ2-3, the V gene TRBV7-3, with TRBD1 matching over 7 bases. The sequenced sample consisted of PBMCs. CDR3 protein: CASSFTGAPDTQYF. In nucleotides, the CDR3 is TGTGCCAGCAGCTTTACAGGGGCGCCAGATACGCAGTATTTT.